Each of the 4 T cell receptor beta chains below was sequenced from the same sample in a study of blood T cell repertoires in COVID-19. Clones were read by immunoSEQ multiplex PCR, and TCRdb kept only the in-frame ones, dropping some. The sample lists hundreds of thousands of clones, 89% occurring once. Sample: peripheral blood. The receptor source for this set is a woman under 40 with COVID-19, enrolled during active disease.

The genes are TRBV9 and TRBJ2-1; 9 bases line up with TRBD2. V dropped 3 bases and J dropped 2; count of bases not matched to a gene: 6. The CDR3 has 16 amino acids. Per the germline V gene, CDR1 is SGDLS and CDR2 is YYNGEE. This CDR3 reads CASSGWASGTYNEQFF. The DNA of the CDR3 is TGTGCCAGCAGCGGGTGGGCTAGCGGGACCTACAATGAGCAGTTCTTC.

The J gene is TRBJ2-3, the V gene TRBV24-1, with no clear D. The CDR3 loop spans 14 amino acids. V lost 4 bases and J lost 3, with 10 bases in between. Per the germline V gene, CDR1 is KGHDR and CDR2 is SFDVKD. The CDR3 loop is CATSDPTITDTQYF. CDR3 DNA: TGTGCCACCAGTGACCCTACTATAACAGATACGCAGTATTTT.

The chain couples TRBV11-2 to TRBJ2-7; D uncertain. From germline, CDR1 is SGHAT and CDR2 FQNNGV. V lost 1 base and J lost 2, with 9 bases in between. CDR3 length: 14 amino acids. The CDR3: CASSLGRVPYEQYF. CDR3 nucleotide sequence: TGTGCCAGCAGCTTAGGCCGGGTCCCCTACGAGCAGTACTTC.

The chain combines TRBV28 with TRBJ1-6; no clear D gene. Germline V gene data show CDR1 as MDHEN and CDR2 as SYDVKM. V lost 11 bases, J lost 3 bases, and 14 bases lay in between. The CDR3 runs to 14 residues. The CDR3 protein is CAGSRSFYNSPLHF. The CDR3 DNA follows: TGTGCCGGAAGCCGGAGCTTCTATAATTCACCCCTCCACTTT.